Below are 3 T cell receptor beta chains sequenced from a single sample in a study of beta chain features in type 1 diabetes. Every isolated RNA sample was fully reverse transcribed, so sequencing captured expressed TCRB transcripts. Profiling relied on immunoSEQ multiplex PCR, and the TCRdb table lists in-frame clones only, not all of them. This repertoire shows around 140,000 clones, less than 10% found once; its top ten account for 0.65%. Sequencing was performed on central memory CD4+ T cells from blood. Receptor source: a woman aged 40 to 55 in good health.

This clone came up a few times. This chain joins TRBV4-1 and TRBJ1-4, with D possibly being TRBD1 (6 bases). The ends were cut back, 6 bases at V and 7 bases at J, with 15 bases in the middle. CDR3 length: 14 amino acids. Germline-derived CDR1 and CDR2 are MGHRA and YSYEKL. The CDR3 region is CASRTPGQSEKLFF. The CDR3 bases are TGCGCCAGCAGAACCCCGGGACAATCTGAAAAACTGTTTTTT.

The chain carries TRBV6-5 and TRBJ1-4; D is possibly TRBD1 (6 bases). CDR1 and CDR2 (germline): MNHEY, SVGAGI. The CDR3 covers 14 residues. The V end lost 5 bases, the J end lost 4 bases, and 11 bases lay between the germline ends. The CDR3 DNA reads TGTGCCAGCAGTCGGACAGTTCTTAATGAAAAACTGTTTTTT. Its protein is CASSRTVLNEKLFF.

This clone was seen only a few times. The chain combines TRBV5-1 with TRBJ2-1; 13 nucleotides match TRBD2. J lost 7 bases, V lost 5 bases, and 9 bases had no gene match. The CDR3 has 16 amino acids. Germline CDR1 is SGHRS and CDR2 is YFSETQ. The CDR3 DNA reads TGCGCCAGCAGGGACCTGACTAGCGGGGGGCCTAATGAGCAGTTCTTC. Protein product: CASRDLTSGGPNEQFF.